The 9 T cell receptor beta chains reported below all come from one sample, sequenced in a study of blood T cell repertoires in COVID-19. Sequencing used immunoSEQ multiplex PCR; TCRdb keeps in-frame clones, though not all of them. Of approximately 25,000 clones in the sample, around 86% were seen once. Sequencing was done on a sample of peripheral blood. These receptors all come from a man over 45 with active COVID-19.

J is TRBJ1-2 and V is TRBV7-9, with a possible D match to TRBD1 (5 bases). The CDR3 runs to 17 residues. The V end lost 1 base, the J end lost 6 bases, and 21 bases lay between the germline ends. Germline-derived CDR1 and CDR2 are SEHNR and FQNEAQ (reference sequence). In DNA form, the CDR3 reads TGTGCCAGCAGCTTAGGATCCGGTCGCGGGGGTAATAATGGCTACACCTTC. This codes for CASSLGSGRGGNNGYTF.

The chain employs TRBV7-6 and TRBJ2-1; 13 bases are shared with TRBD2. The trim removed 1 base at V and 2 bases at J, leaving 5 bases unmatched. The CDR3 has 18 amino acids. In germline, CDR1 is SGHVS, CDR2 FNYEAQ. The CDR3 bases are TGTGCCAGCAGCTTAGAACTAGCGGGGGGGCGTGCCTACAATGAGCAGTTCTTC. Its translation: CASSLELAGGRAYNEQFF. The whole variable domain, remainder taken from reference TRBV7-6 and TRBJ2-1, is GAGVSQSPRYKVTKRGQDVALRCDPISGHVSLYWYRQALGQGPEFLTYFNYEAQQDKSGLPNDRFSAERPEGSISTLTIQRTEQRDSAMYRCASSLELAGGRAYNEQFFGPGTRLTVL.

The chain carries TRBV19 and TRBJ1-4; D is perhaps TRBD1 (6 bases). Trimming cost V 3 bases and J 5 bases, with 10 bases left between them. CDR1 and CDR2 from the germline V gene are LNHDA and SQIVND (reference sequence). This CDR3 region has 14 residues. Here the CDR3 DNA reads TGTGCCAGTAGTATCCGGACAGCGAATGAAAAACTGTTTTTT. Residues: CASSIRTANEKLFF.

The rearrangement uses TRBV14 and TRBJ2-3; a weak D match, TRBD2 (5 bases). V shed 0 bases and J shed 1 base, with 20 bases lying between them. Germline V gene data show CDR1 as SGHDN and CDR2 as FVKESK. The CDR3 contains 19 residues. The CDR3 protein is CASSQDLLYTRWGTDTQYF. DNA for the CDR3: TGTGCCAGCAGCCAAGATCTACTTTACACTAGGTGGGGCACAGATACGCAGTATTTT.

The CDR3 DNA reads as TGCGCCAGCAGCTTGGCATCCCAAGAGACCCAGTACTTC. It codes for CASSLASQETQYF. V usage is TRBV5-1 and J usage is TRBJ2-5; D is unresolved. The CDR3 runs 13 residues. Trimming took 0 bases from V and 1 from J, leaving 4 bases between them. Germline loops: CDR1 SGHRS, CDR2 YFSETQ.

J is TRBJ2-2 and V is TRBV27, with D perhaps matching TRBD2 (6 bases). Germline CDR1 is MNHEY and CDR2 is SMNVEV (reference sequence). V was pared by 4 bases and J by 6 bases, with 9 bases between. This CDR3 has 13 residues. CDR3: CASSWGDPGELFF. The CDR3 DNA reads TGTGCCAGCAGTTGGGGGGATCCCGGGGAGCTGTTTTTT.

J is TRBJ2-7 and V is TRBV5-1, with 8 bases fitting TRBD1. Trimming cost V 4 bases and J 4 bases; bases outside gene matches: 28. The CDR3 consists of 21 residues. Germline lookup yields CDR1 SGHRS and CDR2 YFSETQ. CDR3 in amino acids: CASSGGTGRGSSPRLGYEQYF. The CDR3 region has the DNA TGCGCCAGCAGCGGGGGGACAGGTCGGGGCTCTTCCCCGCGCTTGGGTTACGAGCAGTACTTC.

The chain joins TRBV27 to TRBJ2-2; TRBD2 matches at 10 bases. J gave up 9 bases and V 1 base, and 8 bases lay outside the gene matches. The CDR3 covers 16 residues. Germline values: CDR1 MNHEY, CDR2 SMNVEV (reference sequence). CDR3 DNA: TGTGCCAGCAGTTTATTTTCCAGCGGGAGGGCCCGGGAGCTGTTTTTT. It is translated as CASSLFSSGRARELFF.

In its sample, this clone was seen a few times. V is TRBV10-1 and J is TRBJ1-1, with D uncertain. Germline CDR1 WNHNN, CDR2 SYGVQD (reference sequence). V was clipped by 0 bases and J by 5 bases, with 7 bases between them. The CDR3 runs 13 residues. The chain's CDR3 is CASSESTRTEAFF. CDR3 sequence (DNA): TGCGCCAGCAGTGAGTCGACTAGGACTGAAGCTTTCTTT.